The 27 T cell receptor beta chains below were found in one sample sequenced in a study of somatic mutations in cytotoxic T cells in rheumatoid arthritis (dated by TCRdb to 2016 to 2017). Receptors were amplified or captured by the immunoSEQ multiplex PCR assay. Here the immuneACCESS table is served through TCRdb, limited to in-frame sequences with V and J called. Missing clones are a known gap in these copies; in checked studies unresolved V genes cover under half, and the rest lacks a known reason. Within this sample are 9,000 or so clones, with 79% of them counted one time only. The leading ten clones occupy 4.9% of the sample. The sequencing sample was made of CD8+ T cells sorted from blood. All receptors derive from an adult with rheumatoid arthritis.

The genes are TRBV5-4 and TRBJ2-1, with D maybe TRBD2 (6 bases). Germline CDR1 SGHNT, CDR2 YYREEE (reference sequence). V was cut by 3 bases and J by 3 bases, with 19 bases left in between. The length of the CDR3 is 17 residues. The CDR3 region is CASSSLGGASFYNEQFF. DNA of the CDR3: TGTGCCAGCAGCTCCCTGGGGGGAGCGTCTTTCTACAATGAGCAGTTCTTC. The complete variable domain, with remaining parts taken from reference TRBV5-4 and TRBJ2-1, reads ETGVTQSPTHLIKTRGQQVTLRCSSQSGHNTVSWYQQALGQGPQFIFQYYREEENGRGNFPPRFSGLQFPNYSSELNVNALELDDSALYLCASSSLGGASFYNEQFFGPGTRLTVL.

This clone was recorded only once. CDR3 loop: CASSFGHRDGYTF. Here the CDR3 DNA reads TGCGCCAGCAGCTTTGGCCACAGGGATGGCTACACCTTC. The V and J genes are TRBV5-1 and TRBJ1-2, with D possibly TRBD1 on 6 matching bases. Germline values: CDR1 SGHRS, CDR2 YFSETQ. V lost 2 bases, J lost 6 bases, and 11 bases lay in between. This CDR3 is 13 amino acids long. Looking up the rest from reference TRBV5-1 and TRBJ1-2 gives the full variable domain: KAGVTQTPRYLIKTRGQQVTLSCSPISGHRSVSWYQQTPGQGLQFLFEYFSETQRNKGNFPGRFSGRQFSNSRSEMNVSTLELGDSALYLCASSFGHRDGYTFGSGTRLTVV.

The chain uses TRBV30 and TRBJ1-1; D is perhaps TRBD1 (5 bases). The CDR3 is 16 residues long. V lost 3 bases, J lost 1 base, and 18 bases lay in between. Looked up from germline, CDR1 is GTSNPN and CDR2 is SVGIG (reference sequence). In DNA form, the CDR3 reads TGTGCCTGGAGGCCTTCCCAGGGCTTTAAGAACACTGAAGCTTTCTTT. It encodes CAWRPSQGFKNTEAFF.

The chain recombines TRBV5-6 with TRBJ1-5; 10 bases line up with TRBD1. The germline V gene has CDR1 SGHDT and CDR2 YYEEEE. With 2 bases clipped from V and 6 bases from J, the junction kept 2 bases outside the gene matches. The CDR3 has 14 amino acids. The CDR3 region is CASSFGTGVQPQHF. In DNA form, the CDR3 reads TGTGCCAGCAGCTTTGGGACAGGGGTTCAGCCCCAGCATTTT. Supplemented by reference TRBV5-6 and TRBJ1-5, the full variable domain reads DAGVTQSPTHLIKTRGQQVTLRCSPKSGHDTVSWYQQALGQGPQFIFQYYEEEERQRGNFPDRFSGHQFPNYSSELNVNALLLGDSALYLCASSFGTGVQPQHFGDGTRLSIL.

The V call is TRBV18, the J call TRBJ1-1; D ambiguous. Germline loops: CDR1 KGHSH, CDR2 LQKENI. V dropped 2 bases and J dropped 6 bases, with 16 bases sitting between them. The CDR3 is 15 amino acids. The CDR3: CASSPFDGPHPEAFF. The DNA for the CDR3 is TGTGCCAGCTCACCATTTGACGGACCGCATCCTGAAGCTTTCTTT.

This chain joins TRBV28 and TRBJ2-7; D is unresolved. The CDR3 is 13 amino acids. Trimming stripped 1 base from V and 2 bases from J, with 6 bases between. In germline, CDR1 is MDHEN, CDR2 SYDVKM. This chain's CDR3 is CASSLSLTYEQYF. The CDR3 DNA reads as TGTGCCAGCAGTTTATCCCTGACCTACGAGCAGTACTTC.

The chain uses TRBV19 and TRBJ2-7; 8 nucleotides match TRBD1. V lost 5 bases, J lost 6 bases, and 6 bases stayed unmatched. The V gene's germline CDR1 is LNHDA and CDR2 SQIVND (reference sequence). The CDR3 loop spans 13 amino acids. CDR3 sequence: CASSQGAVGEQYV. In nucleotides, the CDR3 is TGTGCCAGTAGTCAGGGGGCTGTTGGCGAGCAGTACGTC.

The chain employs TRBV5-1 and TRBJ2-5, with D maybe TRBD1 (7 bases). Trimming cost V 0 bases and J 5 bases, with 11 bases left between them. The CDR3 is made up of 14 amino acids. Germline loops: CDR1 SGHRS, CDR2 YFSETQ. The CDR3 reads CASSLDRGGETQYF. For the CDR3, the DNA is TGCGCCAGCAGCTTGGACAGGGGAGGCGAGACCCAGTACTTC.

The genes are TRBV11-1 and TRBJ1-4; 7 bases agree with TRBD1. Trimming at V came to 4 bases and at J to 5 bases, leaving 4 bases not matched to a gene. The CDR3 sequence is 14 residues long. Germline CDR1 and CDR2: SGHAT and FQDESV (reference sequence). CDR3 nucleotide sequence: TGTGCCAGCAGCTGTGGACAGGTAAATGAAAAACTGTTTTTT. Amino acid sequence: CASSCGQVNEKLFF. Full variable domain (missing parts from reference TRBV11-1 and TRBJ1-4): EAEVAQSPRYKITEKSQAVAFWCDPISGHATLYWYRQILGQGPELLVQFQDESVVDDSQLPKDRFSAERLKGVDSTLKIQPAELGDSAMYLCASSCGQVNEKLFFGSGTQLSVL.

This chain joins TRBV9 and TRBJ2-3, with D perhaps matching TRBD2 (5 bases). V dropped 0 bases and J dropped 8 bases, with 13 bases sitting between them. In germline, CDR1 is SGDLS, CDR2 YYNGEE. The CDR3 runs 14 residues. The CDR3 region has the DNA TGTGCCAGCAGCGTAGAGTCCCTTGGAGGTACGCAGTATTTT. As protein: CASSVESLGGTQYF.

V is TRBV28 and J is TRBJ1-4; D remains ambiguous. Per the germline V gene, CDR1 is MDHEN and CDR2 is SYDVKM. The CDR3 is 14 residues long. V lost 3 bases, J lost 10 bases, and 15 bases lay in between. The CDR3 reads CASSFRGTVGKLFF. CDR3 bases: TGTGCCAGCAGTTTCCGGGGAACGGTTGGAAAACTGTTTTTT.

This chain uses TRBV28 with TRBJ1-1; D perhaps matches TRBD1 (5 bases). This CDR3 has 14 residues. Germline-derived CDR1 and CDR2 are MDHEN and SYDVKM. V lost 6 bases to trimming and J lost 7 bases, with 18 bases between them. CDR3 sequence reads: CASRPPGIWGEAFF. The CDR3 nucleotides are TGTGCCAGCAGGCCCCCAGGGATCTGGGGTGAAGCTTTCTTT.

J is TRBJ1-4 and V is TRBV10-3, with 7 bases that match TRBD1. The ends lost 3 bases at V and 0 bases at J; junction bases unmatched: 4. Germline values: CDR1 ENHRY, CDR2 SYGVKD. CDR3 length: 16 amino acids. CDR3: CAISDGDRSTNEKLFF. CDR3 nucleotide sequence: TGTGCCATCAGTGATGGGGACAGATCAACTAATGAAAAACTGTTTTTT.

The gene calls are TRBV7-9 and TRBJ2-3; a weak D match, TRBD1 (5 bases). V was shortened by 2 bases and J by 0 bases, with 15 bases between the two germline ends. Germline lookup yields CDR1 SEHNR and CDR2 FQNEAQ (reference sequence). The CDR3 is 17 amino acids. This chain's CDR3 is CASSLLESGISTDTQYF. CDR3 nucleotides: TGTGCCAGCAGCTTATTAGAGTCAGGGATAAGCACAGATACGCAGTATTTT. Full variable domain (remainder filled in from reference TRBV7-9 and TRBJ2-3): DTGVSQNPRHKITKRGQNVTFRCDPISEHNRLYWYRQTLGQGPEFLTYFQNEAQLEKSRLLSDRFSAERPKGSFSTLEIQRTEQGDSAMYLCASSLLESGISTDTQYFGPGTRLTVL.

This clone was seen just once. The V call is TRBV11-1, the J call TRBJ2-5; perhaps TRBD2 as D (6 bases). This CDR3 is 12 amino acids long. Trimming cost V 6 bases and J 4 bases, with 9 bases left between them. Germline V lookup: CDR1 SGHAT, CDR2 FQDESV (reference sequence). The CDR3 is CASSWDSETQYF. The DNA of the CDR3 is TGTGCCAGCAGTTGGGACTCAGAGACCCAGTACTTC.

This clone was picked up a small number of times. V and J are TRBV11-2 and TRBJ2-7, with D perhaps given as TRBD1 or TRBD2 (5 bases each). The length of the CDR3 is 14 residues. The ends were cut back, 3 bases at V and 2 bases at J, with 11 bases in the middle. Germline V lookup: CDR1 SGHAT, CDR2 FQNNGV. CDR3 coding DNA: TGTGCCAGCAGCTTGAGGGGCGGAGCCTACGAGCAGTACGTC. Residues: CASSLRGGAYEQYV.

This chain joins TRBV2 and TRBJ1-1, with 7 bases aligning to TRBD1. V was clipped by 5 bases and J by 1 base; unmatched bases: 7. The CDR3 has 15 residues. The germline gives CDR1 SNHLY, CDR2 FYNNEI. The CDR3 is CASSSIRDRNTEAFF. DNA for the CDR3: TGTGCCAGCAGTTCAATCCGGGACAGGAACACTGAAGCTTTCTTT.

The rearrangement uses TRBV29-1 and TRBJ2-3; the D gene could be TRBD1 or TRBD2 (6 bases each). With 4 bases removed from V and 1 base from J, the gap between germline ends came to 12 bases. The length of the CDR3 is 14 residues. Germline-derived CDR1 and CDR2 are SQVTM and ANQGSEA. CDR3 amino acids: CSVGSGGRTDTQYF. The CDR3 bases are TGCAGCGTTGGGTCCGGGGGCCGCACAGATACGCAGTATTTT.

The genes are TRBV4-1 and TRBJ2-7; possibly TRBD1 or TRBD2 for D (5 bases each). The CDR3 has 15 residues. The V end lost 5 bases, the J end lost 2 bases, and 16 bases lay between the germline ends. The V gene's germline CDR1 is MGHRA and CDR2 YSYEKL. The CDR3 DNA follows: TGCGCCAGCAGCGAGGGGCCCCTTGGCACCTACGAGCAGTACTTC. Translating gives CASSEGPLGTYEQYF.

This chain links TRBV4-2 with TRBJ1-3; no reliable D call. CDR3 length: 14 residues. Germline values: CDR1 LGHNA, CDR2 YNFKEQ. V was pared by 6 bases and J by 0 bases, with 9 bases between. In DNA form, the CDR3 reads TGTGCCAGCAGTTGGACGGACTCTGGAAACACCATATATTTT. Its protein is CASSWTDSGNTIYF.

This rearrangement joins TRBV7-9 to TRBJ1-1; D is perhaps TRBD1 (5 bases). Germline CDR1 is SEHNR and CDR2 is FQNEAQ (reference sequence). This CDR3 has 15 amino acids. V shed 7 bases and J shed 1 base, with 16 bases lying between them. For the CDR3, the DNA is TGTGCCAGCACCTCGTACATTGGACAGAACACTGAAGCTTTCTTT. Translating gives CASTSYIGQNTEAFF. Full variable domain (missing parts from reference TRBV7-9 and TRBJ1-1): DTGVSQNPRHKITKRGQNVTFRCDPISEHNRLYWYRQTLGQGPEFLTYFQNEAQLEKSRLLSDRFSAERPKGSFSTLEIQRTEQGDSAMYLCASTSYIGQNTEAFFGQGTRLTVV.

The V call is TRBV29-1, the J call TRBJ2-5; D gene ambiguous. CDR1 and CDR2 from the germline V gene are SQVTM and ANQGSEA. V was shortened by 2 bases and J by 5 bases, with 12 bases between the two germline ends. The length of the CDR3 is 13 residues. The CDR3 nucleotides read TGCAGCGTTGAAATAGGTTTAGGGGAGACCCAGTACTTC. It is translated as CSVEIGLGETQYF.

The rearrangement links TRBV14 to TRBJ2-1, with 8 bases lining up with TRBD2. The CDR3 sequence is 18 residues long. Germline V gene sequence: CDR1 SGHDN, CDR2 FVKESK. J was trimmed by 9 bases and V by 0 bases; bases with no gene match: 16. The CDR3 sequence: CASSQEGVEAGVYGEQFF. As DNA, the CDR3 is TGTGCCAGCAGCCAAGAAGGGGTGGAAGCGGGAGTTTATGGTGAGCAGTTCTTC. The variable domain in full, with the rest retrieved from reference TRBV14 and TRBJ2-1, is EAGVTQFPSHSVIEKGQTVTLRCDPISGHDNLYWYRRVMGKEIKFLLHFVKESKQDESGMPNNRFLAERTGGTYSTLKVQPAELEDSGVYFCASSQEGVEAGVYGEQFFGPGTRLTVL.

The V gene is TRBV30, the J gene TRBJ2-3; a possible D gene is TRBD2 (6 bases). Between the trimmed V and J ends, which lost 2 bases and 6 bases, there was a span of 12 bases. The germline CDR1 and CDR2 sequences are GTSNPN and SVGIG (reference sequence). The CDR3 has 13 amino acids. The CDR3 region is CAWSPGVVDTQYF. The CDR3 coding sequence is TGTGCCTGGAGTCCGGGAGTCGTTGATACGCAGTATTTT.

The chain has TRBV2 and TRBJ2-2; D unresolved. The CDR3 length is 15 residues. Trimming took 5 bases from V and 6 from J, leaving 16 bases between them. CDR1 and CDR2 (germline): SNHLY, FYNNEI. The CDR3 bases are TGTGCCAGCAGTTGGGGATTCGCCAGTGCCGGGGAGCTGTTTTTT. It encodes CASSWGFASAGELFF. Looking up the rest from reference TRBV2 and TRBJ2-2 gives the full variable domain: EPEVTQTPSHQVTQMGQEVILRCVPISNHLYFYWYRQILGQKVEFLVSFYNNEISEKSEIFDDQFSVERPDGSNFTLKIRSTKLEDSAMYFCASSWGFASAGELFFGEGSRLTVL.

This sequence joins TRBV2 and TRBJ2-1; 8 bases match TRBD2. J lost 7 bases, V lost 6 bases, and 14 bases had no gene match. The CDR3 sequence is 16 residues long. The germline V gene has CDR1 SNHLY and CDR2 FYNNEI. The DNA of the CDR3 is TGTGCCAGCAGCCCCCGAGCGGGAGAGGAGGGAAATGAGCAGTTCTTC. Its translation: CASSPRAGEEGNEQFF.

This clone was counted between two and nine times. The rearrangement joins TRBV19 to TRBJ2-3, with D unclear. Germline V lookup: CDR1 LNHDA, CDR2 SQIVND (reference sequence). The CDR3 sequence is 13 residues long. Trimming removed 3 bases at V and 0 bases at J, with 4 bases between. The CDR3 region has the DNA TGTGCCAGTAGTATGATGAGCACAGATACGCAGTATTTT. Its translation: CASSMMSTDTQYF.